Listed below are T cell receptor beta chains from one sample, sequenced in a study of cytomegalovirus exposure and HLA in healthy donors. TCRdb keeps only in-frame clones here, not all; method: immunoSEQ multiplex PCR. The sample records some 200,000 clones, 75% to 85% being singletons. Sequenced input: PBMCs. These receptors all stem from a boy between 10 and 17 years old in good health and CMV-seronegative. The CDR3 runs from the conserved cysteine through the conserved F or W. D genes are given only for firm matches. Size tells how often a clone was seen (once, few, many) or the class of an expanded clone, and some rows leave it out.

abundance: NA
j_gene: TRBJ2-7
d_gene: TRBD1
v_gene: TRBV4-2
CDR3aa: CASSQDSAGGRDEQYF
CDR3nt: TGTGCCAGCAGCCAAGATTCGGCAGGGGGCAGGGACGAGCAGTACTTC

abundance: NA
j_gene: TRBJ2-7
d_gene: TRBD1
v_gene: TRBV27
CDR3aa: CASSSEGAFIHEQYF
CDR3nt: TGTGCCAGCAGTTCCGAGGGGGCGTTTATCCACGAGCAGTACTTC

abundance: NA
j_gene: TRBJ1-1
d_gene: NA
v_gene: TRBV7-9
CDR3aa: CASSLGPQGAEAFF
CDR3nt: TGTGCCAGCAGCTTAGGCCCACAGGGAGCAGAAGCTTTCTTT

abundance: NA
j_gene: TRBJ2-7
d_gene: TRBD1
v_gene: TRBV6-5
CDR3aa: CASSRDRDEQYF
CDR3nt: TGTGCCAGCAGCCGGGACAGGGACGAGCAGTACTTC

abundance: NA
j_gene: TRBJ1-1
d_gene: TRBD1
v_gene: TRBV30
CDR3aa: CAWGTGRTEAFF
CDR3nt: TGTGCCTGGGGGACAGGGCGCACTGAAGCTTTCTTT

abundance: NA
j_gene: TRBJ2-3
d_gene: NA
v_gene: TRBV5-1
CDR3aa: CASSWTQEGTDTQYF
CDR3nt: TGCGCCAGCAGCTGGACCCAGGAGGGGACAGATACGCAGTATTTT

abundance: NA
j_gene: TRBJ1-1
d_gene: NA
v_gene: TRBV6-5
CDR3aa: CASCAGLENTEAFF
CDR3nt: TGTGCCAGCTGCGCGGGTTTGGAGAACACTGAAGCTTTCTTT

abundance: NA
j_gene: TRBJ1-1
d_gene: TRBD1
v_gene: TRBV5-8
CDR3aa: CASSEYRGGNTEAFF
CDR3nt: TGTGCCAGCAGCGAGTACAGGGGGGGGAACACTGAAGCTTTCTTT

abundance: NA
j_gene: TRBJ2-5
d_gene: TRBD1
v_gene: TRBV6-5
CDR3aa: CASSFGQDQETQYF
CDR3nt: TGTGCCAGCAGTTTTGGACAGGACCAAGAGACCCAGTACTTC

abundance: NA
j_gene: TRBJ2-7
d_gene: NA
v_gene: TRBV5-4
CDR3aa: CASSLEVSPGYSYEQYF
CDR3nt: TGTGCCAGCAGCTTGGAAGTCTCTCCGGGATACTCCTACGAGCAGTACTTC

abundance: NA
j_gene: TRBJ1-3
d_gene: NA
v_gene: TRBV10-3
CDR3aa: CAATQAGVNTIYF
CDR3nt: TGTGCCGCCACGCAGGCAGGGGTAAACACCATATATTTT

abundance: NA
j_gene: TRBJ2-2
d_gene: TRBD2
v_gene: TRBV25-1
CDR3aa: CASSDQREGWTGELFF
CDR3nt: TGTGCCAGCAGTGACCAGCGGGAGGGTTGGACCGGGGAGCTGTTTTTT

abundance: few
j_gene: TRBJ1-1
d_gene: NA
v_gene: TRBV12-2
CDR3aa: CASRLVGSSESTKGEIGSYTEAFF
CDR3nt: TGTGCAAGTCGCTTAGTAGGCTCATCGGAGAGCACGAAGGGGGAAATAGGCAGCTACACTGAAGCTTTCTTT

abundance: few
j_gene: TRBJ2-7
d_gene: TRBD1
v_gene: TRBV7-9
CDR3aa: CASSLGQGKGF
CDR3nt: TGTGCCAGCAGCTTGGGACAGGGAAAAGGCTTC

abundance: NA
j_gene: TRBJ2-6
d_gene: NA
v_gene: TRBV5-5
CDR3aa: CASSLDFGSSGANVLTF
CDR3nt: TGTGCCAGCAGCTTGGACTTCGGGTCCTCTGGGGCCAACGTCCTGACTTTC

abundance: NA
j_gene: TRBJ2-1
d_gene: TRBD2
v_gene: TRBV29-1
CDR3aa: CSGRVAGGIWEQFF
CDR3nt: TGCAGCGGAAGAGTAGCGGGGGGAATTTGGGAGCAGTTCTTC

abundance: NA
j_gene: TRBJ1-4
d_gene: NA
v_gene: TRBV5-1
CDR3aa: CASSPTYVRAREKLFF
CDR3nt: TGCGCCAGCAGCCCGACCTATGTCAGGGCCAGGGAAAAACTGTTTTTT

abundance: NA
j_gene: TRBJ2-5
d_gene: NA
v_gene: TRBV11-2
CDR3aa: CASSPFLAEFGRETQYF
CDR3nt: TGTGCCAGCAGCCCGTTTTTAGCGGAGTTCGGTAGGGAGACCCAGTACTTC

abundance: NA
j_gene: TRBJ1-1
d_gene: NA
v_gene: TRBV18
CDR3aa: CASSPTGLTNTEAFF
CDR3nt: TGTGCCAGCTCACCTACGGGACTTACGAACACTGAAGCTTTCTTT